This T cell receptor beta chain was captured in a study of early stage breast cancer tumors. Study as a whole: Invasive lobular carcinomas made up four of 12 ER+/PR+/HER2- tumors. Samples were sequenced at around 10-fold average coverage.

Profiling relied on immunoSEQ multiplex PCR, and the TCRdb table lists in-frame clones only, not all of them. The sample lists 25,000 to 35,000 clones; 60% to 80% were seen once. With respect to this clone: Antigen: not known.

Overall study results and limits: In about 85% of the 16 patients, blood comparison separated tumor from normal breast.

Sequencing was done on a sample of breast tumor tissue. This TCR came from a person aged 25 to 40 with breast cancer.

The chain's CDR3 is CASSSLYNEQFF. CDR3 nucleotides: TGTGCCAGCAGTTCCCTTTACAATGAGCAGTTCTTC. The chain is built from TRBV27 and TRBJ2-1; D is unresolved. There are 12 residues in the CDR3. From germline, CDR1 is MNHEY and CDR2 SMNVEV (reference sequence). Trimming pared 4 bases from V and 4 bases from J, leaving 5 bases between.